This is a list of T cell receptor beta chains from one sample in a study of technical replicates of blood from several donors. Produced via immunoSEQ multiplex PCR; TCRdb's table is partial and in-frame only. Of 90,000 to 100,000 clones in the sample, roughly 95% were seen once. The sample comprised T cells isolated from PBMCs. The receptors were gathered from a human donor in good health. The CDR3 runs from the conserved cysteine through the conserved F or W. Fields, in order: clone size, V gene, J gene, CDR3 protein. The size of a clone is reported for some rows only, either as once, few or many, or as a class for expanded clones.

clone size: -
V gene: TRBV27
J gene: TRBJ2-7
CDR3 protein: CASSLWGDDNEQYF

clone size: -
V gene: TRBV5-1
J gene: TRBJ1-5
CDR3 protein: CASSSRGGEQPQHF

clone size: -
V gene: TRBV7-9
J gene: TRBJ2-3
CDR3 protein: CASSLLGLPGLSSYF

clone size: few
V gene: TRBV13
J gene: TRBJ1-1
CDR3 protein: CASVERMNTEAFF

clone size: -
V gene: TRBV21-1
J gene: TRBJ2-7
CDR3 protein: CASSMDSPSYEQYF

clone size: -
V gene: TRBV29-1
J gene: TRBJ2-3
CDR3 protein: CSVVQDTDTQYF

clone size: -
V gene: TRBV4-3
J gene: TRBJ2-7
CDR3 protein: CASSQAGTEIYEQYF

clone size: -
V gene: TRBV2
J gene: TRBJ1-1
CDR3 protein: CASKEGALNTEAFF

clone size: -
V gene: TRBV6-1
J gene: TRBJ2-5
CDR3 protein: CASSDVGRRGLLETQYF

clone size: -
V gene: TRBV10-2
J gene: TRBJ2-3
CDR3 protein: CASSQQGAVADTQYF

clone size: -
V gene: TRBV27
J gene: TRBJ2-7
CDR3 protein: CASSPTPRDSYEQYF

clone size: few
V gene: TRBV28
J gene: TRBJ1-1
CDR3 protein: CASSLYRITEAFF

clone size: -
V gene: TRBV9
J gene: TRBJ2-2
CDR3 protein: CASSVQSGGSNTGELFF

clone size: -
V gene: TRBV5-1
J gene: TRBJ2-6
CDR3 protein: CASRAVKSGANVLTF

clone size: -
V gene: TRBV12-5
J gene: TRBJ2-1
CDR3 protein: CASGLVRDEQFF

clone size: -
V gene: TRBV11-3
J gene: TRBJ2-7
CDR3 protein: CASSLPVTYEQYF

clone size: -
V gene: TRBV19
J gene: TRBJ2-1
CDR3 protein: CASSPTSGTYNEQFF

clone size: -
V gene: TRBV27
J gene: TRBJ2-1
CDR3 protein: CASSSWTGSNEQFF

clone size: few
V gene: TRBV7-9
J gene: TRBJ1-1
CDR3 protein: CASTQDRLNTEAFF

clone size: once
V gene: TRBV4-3
J gene: TRBJ2-3
CDR3 protein: CASSQETSYTDTQYF

clone size: -
V gene: TRBV6-4
J gene: TRBJ2-7
CDR3 protein: CASSAGLGSYEQYF

clone size: -
V gene: TRBV30
J gene: TRBJ1-4
CDR3 protein: CAWSLVSEKLFF

clone size: -
V gene: TRBV4-1
J gene: TRBJ1-5
CDR3 protein: CASSQADSYNQPQHF

clone size: -
V gene: TRBV7-3
J gene: TRBJ2-3
CDR3 protein: CASSWGGSPDTQYF

clone size: -
V gene: TRBV29-1
J gene: TRBJ1-5
CDR3 protein: CSVRTGFSNQPQHF

clone size: -
V gene: TRBV13
J gene: TRBJ1-1
CDR3 protein: CASSDRRGRDTVWAEAFF

clone size: -
V gene: TRBV19
J gene: TRBJ1-2
CDR3 protein: CASSIGQERYDGYTF

clone size: once
V gene: TRBV4-3
J gene: TRBJ2-1
CDR3 protein: CASSLRTYRDSYNEQFF

clone size: -
V gene: TRBV6-1
J gene: TRBJ1-2
CDR3 protein: CASSEAGQGVGYTF

clone size: -
V gene: TRBV2
J gene: TRBJ2-6
CDR3 protein: CASSTVTSGANVLTF

clone size: -
V gene: TRBV6-6
J gene: TRBJ2-7
CDR3 protein: CASSLGQAGGYEQYF

clone size: -
V gene: TRBV7-8
J gene: TRBJ2-1
CDR3 protein: CASSLEGLAGTTYNEQFF

clone size: -
V gene: TRBV15
J gene: TRBJ1-1
CDR3 protein: CATSATGFTEAFF

clone size: -
V gene: TRBV12-5
J gene: TRBJ1-2
CDR3 protein: CASGLVGAAIYGYTF

clone size: -
V gene: TRBV12-5
J gene: TRBJ1-5
CDR3 protein: CASGQDSKSNQPQHF

clone size: once
V gene: TRBV5-1
J gene: TRBJ2-1
CDR3 protein: CASSRTSGNNEQFF

clone size: -
V gene: TRBV29-1
J gene: TRBJ1-1
CDR3 protein: CSVVRRRGGAMNTEAFF

clone size: -
V gene: TRBV2
J gene: TRBJ1-2
CDR3 protein: CASSEATDYGYTF

clone size: -
V gene: TRBV30
J gene: TRBJ2-7
CDR3 protein: CARRDKSSYEQYF